The TCR beta chain under discussion was sequenced for a study of shared clonotypes between healthy human individuals. In the study overall: Three CD4 naive, three CD4 memory, two CD8 naive and one CD8 memory plate were used per donor.

This CDR3 spans 15 amino acids. CDR1 and CDR2 from the germline V gene are MNHEY and SVGAGI. V lost 4 bases to trimming and J lost 2 bases, with 13 bases between them. Genomic DNA from each subset was divided evenly over several immunoSEQ plates. This table comes from immunoSEQ multiplex PCR, and its TCRdb copy is limited to in-frame clones, with some not included. Of 2 million to 3 million clones listed, 93% were seen once; the top ten hold 0.36%. Study-level results: Across subsets, estimated richness was generally greater for naive than for memory populations. Clonotypes which were not shared had lower generation probabilities than clonotypes that all four donors shared.

Comments on this clone: Its antigen is not identified.

The receptor's source is a man between 18 and 29 years old in good health. Some clones in this sample may be carry-over from other donors' samples. The sequencing sample was made of naive CD4+ T cells from PBMCs. Subset meaning: CD45RA+ positively selected. The rearrangement uses TRBV6-5 and TRBJ2-3; tentatively, D is TRBD1 (6 bases). The CDR3 here is CASSWQGRITDTQYF. DNA of the CDR3: TGTGCCAGCAGTTGGCAGGGGCGCATCACAGATACGCAGTATTTT.